Sequencing of this TCR beta chain was carried out in a study of blood T cell repertoires in COVID-19. Background on the study: Samples representing acute and convalescent COVID-19 were sourced from the United States, Italy and Spain.

This CDR3 region has 14 residues. J gave up 9 bases and V 4 bases, and 6 bases lay outside the gene matches. Germline V gene sequence: CDR1 MDHEN, CDR2 SYDVKM. Original processing methods: Reference gene primer amplification gave nucleated cell count estimates. This table comes from immunoSEQ multiplex PCR, and its TCRdb copy is limited to in-frame clones, with some not included. V, J and clone size are taken as reported in that table, and D and trimming were inferred from the DNA itself. The data hold around 300,000 clones, with roughly four fifths observed a single time. This chain joins TRBV28 and TRBJ1-6; 7 bases map to TRBD1. The sequence came from a woman aged 45 to 65 who had recovered from COVID-19. The specimen sequenced was peripheral blood. The chain's CDR3 is CASSSSGGISPLHF. The DNA for the CDR3 is TGTGCCAGCAGTTCCTCAGGGGGTATTTCACCCCTCCACTTT.